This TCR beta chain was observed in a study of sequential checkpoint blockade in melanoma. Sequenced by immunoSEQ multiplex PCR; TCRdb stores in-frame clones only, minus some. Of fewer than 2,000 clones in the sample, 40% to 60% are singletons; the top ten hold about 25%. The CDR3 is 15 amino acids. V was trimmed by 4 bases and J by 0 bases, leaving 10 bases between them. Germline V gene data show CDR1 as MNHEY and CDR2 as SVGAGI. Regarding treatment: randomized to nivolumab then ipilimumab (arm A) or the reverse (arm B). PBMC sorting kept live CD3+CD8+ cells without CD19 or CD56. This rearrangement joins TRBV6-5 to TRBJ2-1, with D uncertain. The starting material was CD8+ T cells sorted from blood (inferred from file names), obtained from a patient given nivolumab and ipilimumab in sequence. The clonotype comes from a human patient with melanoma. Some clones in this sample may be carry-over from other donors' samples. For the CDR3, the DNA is TGTGCCAGCAGTTTAAGACGGAGCTCCTACAATGAGCAGTTCTTC. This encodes CASSLRRSSYNEQFF.